The clone carrying this TCR beta chain was found a few times. The sample originates from a study of T cells after yellow fever vaccination. TCRdb reprocessed the 5' RACE reads via MiXCR and lists one record per CDR3 protein. Among 620,000 or so distinct CDR3 sequences listed, roughly 17% were seen once. This CDR3 has 17 amino acids. Trimming at V came to 5 bases and at J to 5 bases, leaving 8 bases not matched to a gene. The chain has TRBV12-3 or TRBV12-4 and TRBJ2-5; the match to TRBD2 covers 16 bases. Specimen: PBMCs, collected 5 days after the first yellow fever vaccination. The TCR was taken from a man younger than 35 who received the YFV17D yellow fever vaccine. Here the CDR3 DNA reads TGTGCCAGCAGTACCCAGGGACTAGCGGGGGGGTTGGAGACCCAGTACTTC. The encoded protein is CASSTQGLAGGLETQYF.